This is a list of T cell receptor beta chains from one sample in a study of T-cell reconstitution after alpha-beta-depleted transplantation in children. TCRdb re-called the PCR reads through MiXCR, storing one row per CDR3 protein. The sample includes fewer than 550,000 distinct CDR3 sequences, roughly 15% seen only once; the top ten take over 25%. The specimen comprised PBMCs, mostly from graft donor cells, sampled 360 days after TCRalphabeta/CD19-depleted stem cell transplant. These receptor sequences come from a boy under three years old who had a stem cell transplant for Wiskott-Aldrich syndrome, so the T cells may come from the graft donor. The CDR3 runs from the conserved cysteine through the conserved F or W. Fields, in order: CDR3 DNA, CDR3 protein, clone size, D gene, J gene, V gene. D genes are given only for firm matches. The size field is filled for only some rows; it gives once, few, many or a size class.

cdr3_nt: TGTGCCAGCTCACATATGGGGACAGGGAGAACCTACGAGCAGTACTTC
cdr3_aa: CASSHMGTGRTYEQYF
clone_size: .
d_call: TRBD1
j_call: TRBJ2-7
v_call: TRBV18

cdr3_nt: TGTGCCATCAGTGACAACAGGGGGTCTGGGGAGACCCAGTACTTC
cdr3_aa: CAISDNRGSGETQYF
clone_size: .
d_call: TRBD1
j_call: TRBJ2-5
v_call: TRBV10-3

cdr3_nt: TGTGCCAGCAGCGGCGGGACAGCTTCTACGGAGCAGTACTTC
cdr3_aa: CASSGGTASTEQYF
clone_size: .
d_call: .
j_call: TRBJ2-7
v_call: TRBV7-8

cdr3_nt: TGCAGTGCTGAAGAACAGGGGGCGGGCGAGCAGTACTTC
cdr3_aa: CSAEEQGAGEQYF
clone_size: .
d_call: TRBD1
j_call: TRBJ2-7
v_call: TRBV20-1

cdr3_nt: TGTGCCAGTAGGGCGTCGACTAGCGGGAGGGAGACCCAGTACTTC
cdr3_aa: CASRASTSGRETQYF
clone_size: .
d_call: TRBD2
j_call: TRBJ2-5
v_call: TRBV19

cdr3_nt: TGTGCCAGCAGTCCAACACAGGGCGCCTCTATTTACGGGGAGCTGTCTTTT
cdr3_aa: CASSPTQGASIYGELSF
clone_size: few
d_call: .
j_call: TRBJ2-2
v_call: TRBV28

cdr3_nt: TGTGCCAGCAGCTTAGGACTAGCCCCTACCGGGGAGCTGTTTTTT
cdr3_aa: CASSLGLAPTGELFF
clone_size: few
d_call: TRBD2
j_call: TRBJ2-2
v_call: TRBV7-2

cdr3_nt: TGCGCCAGCAGCTTGGTAGTCACAGGCCTAAGGACCTACGAGCAGTACTTC
cdr3_aa: CASSLVVTGLRTYEQYF
clone_size: .
d_call: .
j_call: TRBJ2-7
v_call: TRBV5-1

cdr3_nt: TGTGCCAGCAGTTACTCAGCAGTCGGCTATGGCTACACCTTC
cdr3_aa: CASSYSAVGYGYTF
clone_size: few
d_call: .
j_call: TRBJ1-2
v_call: TRBV6-5

cdr3_nt: TGTGCCATCAGTGCGTGGGATAGGATTGAGCAGTTCTTC
cdr3_aa: CAISAWDRIEQFF
clone_size: .
d_call: .
j_call: TRBJ2-1
v_call: TRBV10-3

cdr3_nt: TGTGCCAGCAGTGAAACCCCCGACAGTGCCTACGAGCAGTACTTC
cdr3_aa: CASSETPDSAYEQYF
clone_size: many
d_call: .
j_call: TRBJ2-7
v_call: TRBV2

cdr3_nt: TGTGCCAGTAAGTGGGGCGCGAACGCCAACGTCCTGACTTTC
cdr3_aa: CASKWGANANVLTF
clone_size: few
d_call: .
j_call: TRBJ2-6
v_call: TRBV19

cdr3_nt: TGTGCCAGCAGCCGCAGTAGTCCCGTATTTCAAGAGACCCAGTACTTC
cdr3_aa: CASSRSSPVFQETQYF
clone_size: few
d_call: .
j_call: TRBJ2-5
v_call: TRBV7-8

cdr3_nt: TGCAGTGCTAGACCCCGTGTAGGACCAGACGAGCAGTACTTC
cdr3_aa: CSARPRVGPDEQYF
clone_size: few
d_call: .
j_call: TRBJ2-7
v_call: TRBV20-1

cdr3_nt: TGCGCCAGCAGCCCCGTAGCGGGTGGGGATACGCAGTATTTT
cdr3_aa: CASSPVAGGDTQYF
clone_size: .
d_call: TRBD2
j_call: TRBJ2-3
v_call: TRBV5-1

cdr3_nt: TGTGCCAGCAGTTTTGTGGGGGTCGCAGATACGCAGTATTTT
cdr3_aa: CASSFVGVADTQYF
clone_size: few
d_call: .
j_call: TRBJ2-3
v_call: TRBV12-3/TRBV12-4

cdr3_nt: TGCAGTGCGACCAAGGGGGGATCTGAAGCTTTCTTT
cdr3_aa: CSATKGGSEAFF
clone_size: .
d_call: .
j_call: TRBJ1-1
v_call: TRBV20-1

cdr3_nt: TGTGCCAGCAGTTACTCGAGTCAGGGGCACGGGGAGCTGTTTTTT
cdr3_aa: CASSYSSQGHGELFF
clone_size: .
d_call: .
j_call: TRBJ2-2
v_call: TRBV6-5

cdr3_nt: TGTGCCAGCAGCAAATCCCCCGATACGCAGTATTTT
cdr3_aa: CASSKSPDTQYF
clone_size: few
d_call: .
j_call: TRBJ2-3
v_call: TRBV12-3/TRBV12-4

cdr3_nt: TGCGCCAGCAGCTTTGTAAACTCTGGGGCCAACGTCCTGACTTTC
cdr3_aa: CASSFVNSGANVLTF
clone_size: .
d_call: .
j_call: TRBJ2-6
v_call: TRBV5-1

cdr3_nt: TGCGCCAGCAGCCAAGAACGGGGCGGTGGAAGGTACAATGAGCAGTTCTTC
cdr3_aa: CASSQERGGGRYNEQFF
clone_size: .
d_call: .
j_call: TRBJ2-1
v_call: TRBV4-3

cdr3_nt: TGCAGTGCCCTTGAGGGGGGGCGAGAGACCCAGTACTTC
cdr3_aa: CSALEGGRETQYF
clone_size: .
d_call: .
j_call: TRBJ2-5
v_call: TRBV20-1

cdr3_nt: TGTGCCAGCAGTCCTCTGACAGGGGTCTATGGCTACACCTTC
cdr3_aa: CASSPLTGVYGYTF
clone_size: .
d_call: TRBD1
j_call: TRBJ1-2
v_call: TRBV6-2/TRBV6-3

cdr3_nt: TGTGCCAGCAGTGCCACCTTTAACTATGGCTACACCTTC
cdr3_aa: CASSATFNYGYTF
clone_size: .
d_call: .
j_call: TRBJ1-2
v_call: TRBV2

cdr3_nt: TGCGCCAGCAGAAAACTAGCCGACGGGGAGCTGTTTTTT
cdr3_aa: CASRKLADGELFF
clone_size: few
d_call: .
j_call: TRBJ2-2
v_call: TRBV4-1

cdr3_nt: TGTGCCAGCAGCTTAGTTTGGGTTGACACTGAAGCTTTCTTT
cdr3_aa: CASSLVWVDTEAFF
clone_size: few
d_call: .
j_call: TRBJ1-1
v_call: TRBV7-2

cdr3_nt: TGCAGTGCCCGGACACACAGGTGTGAGCAGTACTTC
cdr3_aa: CSARTHRCEQYF
clone_size: few
d_call: .
j_call: TRBJ2-7
v_call: TRBV20-1

cdr3_nt: TGCGCCAGCAGCTTGGGGCCTTCAGTCTACAATGAGCAGTTCTTC
cdr3_aa: CASSLGPSVYNEQFF
clone_size: few
d_call: .
j_call: TRBJ2-1
v_call: TRBV5-1

cdr3_nt: TGCGCCAGCATGAAGACCGGGGAGCTGTTTTTT
cdr3_aa: CASMKTGELFF
clone_size: few
d_call: .
j_call: TRBJ2-2
v_call: TRBV5-1

cdr3_nt: TGCGCCAGCAGCTTAACAGGTCTGAACTCCTACGAGCAGTACTTC
cdr3_aa: CASSLTGLNSYEQYF
clone_size: few
d_call: .
j_call: TRBJ2-7
v_call: TRBV5-1

cdr3_nt: TGCAGTGCTACTAGCGGGATGGAAACCTACGAGCAGTACTTC
cdr3_aa: CSATSGMETYEQYF
clone_size: .
d_call: TRBD2
j_call: TRBJ2-7
v_call: TRBV20-1

cdr3_nt: TGTGCCAGCAGTTTTTCCCGTCGCACGCAGTATTTT
cdr3_aa: CASSFSRRTQYF
clone_size: few
d_call: .
j_call: TRBJ2-3
v_call: TRBV12-3/TRBV12-4

cdr3_nt: TGTGCCAGCAGTTTAACGTGGGACAGGGCCTACGAGCAGTACTTC
cdr3_aa: CASSLTWDRAYEQYF
clone_size: .
d_call: TRBD1
j_call: TRBJ2-7
v_call: TRBV28

cdr3_nt: TGCGCCAGCAGCTTCAGGACAGGGGGCAGTGGGGCCAACGTCCTGACTTTC
cdr3_aa: CASSFRTGGSGANVLTF
clone_size: .
d_call: TRBD1
j_call: TRBJ2-6
v_call: TRBV5-1

cdr3_nt: TGTGCCAGCACCTCGGTACCGGCATACAATGAGCAGTTCTTC
cdr3_aa: CASTSVPAYNEQFF
clone_size: .
d_call: .
j_call: TRBJ2-1
v_call: TRBV7-9

cdr3_nt: TGTGCCATCACAGTGGGGGGGCCGAATGAGCAGTTCTTC
cdr3_aa: CAITVGGPNEQFF
clone_size: .
d_call: .
j_call: TRBJ2-1
v_call: TRBV10-3